This T cell receptor beta chain stems from a study of cytomegalovirus exposure and HLA in healthy donors. 60 Vbeta and 13 Jbeta primers were used in PCR. The assay was immunoSEQ multiplex PCR, and TCRdb's table has in-frame clones only and misses some. The profile shows around 67,000 clones, roughly 74% of them singletons. Germline-derived CDR1 and CDR2 are MNHNS and SASEGT. The CDR3 has 15 residues. Deletions cut 0 bases from V and 5 bases from J, with 14 bases between. The chain has TRBV6-1 and TRBJ2-7; maybe TRBD2 (6 bases). What was sequenced was PBMCs. The TCR comes from a man aged 18 to 30 in good health and CMV-seropositive. The CDR3 DNA follows: TGTGCCAGCAGTGAAGCGGAGGGGTCCGGGAACGAGCAGTACTTC. Translation: CASSEAEGSGNEQYF.